This T cell receptor beta chain is from a study of tumor-infiltrating lymphocytes in primary liver carcinoma. Findings and caveats of the study: Tumor region pairs overlapped more than did tumor-adjacent and tumor-blood pairs. Significantly larger top-250-clone fractions were found in tumors than in blood (p = 0.039). Merely about 8-25% of top clones occurred in all five tumor regions.

Total RNA (around 500 ng) served as template for TCR beta cDNA synthesis primed by a constant-region primer. Investigators got TCR beta libraries out of three nested multiplex PCR rounds, done with slightly modified ARM-PCR. The first two PCR rounds used TRBV1-TRBV30 forward primers with a C-beta reverse primer, roughly 10 cycles each. TCRdb reanalysed the multiplex PCR reads using MiXCR and keeps one entry per CDR3 protein. Of 55,000 to 65,000 distinct CDR3 sequences in the sample, about two thirds were seen once. Both RNA and DNA were isolated together from roughly 20-30 mg of bulk tissue that had not been sorted. With regard to this clonotype: The antigen is unknown. The junction departs from germline at one end; a sequencing error may be responsible.

Germline CDR1 and CDR2: MNHNY and SVGAGI (reference sequence). CDR3 size: 17 residues. The sequencing input was liver tumor tissue from sampling region 2. The subset denotes: tumor region T2, inferior pole. The receptor was derived from a man between 35 and 55 years old with primary liver carcinoma and hepatitis B virus infection. The V and J genes are TRBV6-6 and TRBJ2-1; TRBD2 matches at 8 bases. The CDR3 sequence is CARSYSTSGSSYSEQFF. The CDR3 nucleotides read TGTGCCAGGAGTTACTCGACGAGCGGGAGCTCCTACAGTGAGCAGTTCTTC.